Each of the 13 T cell receptor beta chains below was sequenced from the same sample in a study of CD8+ T cells in alopecia areata. Following extraction, RNA underwent reverse transcription to cDNA, which served as the sequencing template. Assay used: immunoSEQ multiplex PCR; TCRdb lists only in-frame clones, some missing. The repertoire includes about 140,000 clones, less than 65% of them detected once, and 36% sits in the top ten. Sequenced sample: CD8+ T cells sorted from blood. All receptors come from a human donor in good health.

This clone was counted between two and nine times. The chain couples TRBV7-9 to TRBJ1-4, with 11 positions matching TRBD1. In germline, CDR1 is SEHNR, CDR2 FQNEAQ (reference sequence). The CDR3 is made up of 16 amino acids. After removal of 5 bases from V and 3 bases from J, the junction contained 5 bases not matched to a gene. The CDR3 DNA follows: TGTGCCAGCAGCCCGGGGACAGGGGGAGCTAATGAAAAACTGTTTTTT. It is translated as CASSPGTGGANEKLFF.

This chain uses TRBV29-1 with TRBJ1-2, with D possibly matching TRBD1 (5 bases). Germline assignment: CDR1 SQVTM and CDR2 ANQGSEA. V lost 2 bases to trimming and J lost 6 bases, with 10 bases between them. This CDR3 spans 12 amino acids. The DNA for the CDR3 is TGCAGCGTTGAAATCAGGGTGGATGGCTACACCTTC. Protein product: CSVEIRVDGYTF.

The chain couples TRBV4-1 to TRBJ1-2; D is perhaps TRBD1 (5 bases). Trimming left V 2 bases short and J 6 bases short, with 25 bases between. This CDR3 comprises 18 residues. From germline, CDR1 is MGHRA and CDR2 YSYEKL. DNA for the CDR3: TGCGCCAGCAGCCAATTTGACGCAGGACGCGAGAGAGGGGATGGCTACACCTTC. Protein: CASSQFDAGRERGDGYTF.

V is TRBV29-1 and J is TRBJ2-7; 9 bases are a match to TRBD2. The germline V gene has CDR1 SQVTM and CDR2 ANQGSEA. This CDR3 contains 15 residues. The trim removed 4 bases at V and 3 bases at J, leaving 10 bases unmatched. The CDR3 nucleotides read TGCAGCGTTGGGGGTGCTGGACTAGCGAACTACGAGCAGTACTTC. This sequence encodes CSVGGAGLANYEQYF.

The rearrangement joins TRBV27 to TRBJ2-7, with D perhaps TRBD2 (6 bases). Trimming removed 6 bases from V and 4 bases from J, with 16 bases in between. The CDR3 has 14 amino acids. Germline values: CDR1 MNHEY, CDR2 SMNVEV (reference sequence). CDR3 DNA: TGTGCCAGCAGCCTCGGGGCGGGAAGGTACGAGCAGTACTTC. As protein: CASSLGAGRYEQYF.

CDR3 nucleotide sequence: TGCAGCGTAAGGACACGCGATAGTGGCTACACCTTC. This gives the protein CSVRTRDSGYTF. V usage is TRBV29-1 and J usage is TRBJ1-2; TRBD1 is a possible D gene (5 bases). The V end lost 6 bases, the J end lost 7 bases, and 15 bases lay between the germline ends. This CDR3 has 12 amino acids. In germline, CDR1 is SQVTM, CDR2 ANQGSEA.

This chain uses TRBV11-2 with TRBJ2-5; no clear D. Between the trimmed V and J ends, which lost 4 bases and 1 base, there was a span of 16 bases. Germline loops: CDR1 SGHAT, CDR2 FQNNGV. The CDR3 has 16 amino acids. The CDR3 nucleotides are TGTGCCAGCAGCTCGCCAACGATAGCTACCCAAGAGACCCAGTACTTC. Protein sequence: CASSSPTIATQETQYF.

The chain employs TRBV29-1 and TRBJ2-1; 10 nucleotides agree with TRBD2. Germline V gene lookup returns CDR1 SQVTM and CDR2 ANQGSEA. CDR3 size: 13 residues. V trimming: 4 bases; J trimming: 7 bases; junction bases outside the gene matches: 4. The CDR3 region is CSVGLAGANEQFF. In nucleotides, the CDR3 is TGCAGCGTTGGGCTAGCGGGAGCGAATGAGCAGTTCTTC.

This clone was observed a few times. The rearrangement uses TRBV29-1 and TRBJ2-7; no reliable D call. Germline V gene lookup returns CDR1 SQVTM and CDR2 ANQGSEA. V was cut by 8 bases and J by 6 bases, with 17 bases left in between. CDR3 length: 12 amino acids. The CDR3 region is CSFYADGGEQYF. CDR3 bases: TGCAGCTTTTACGCGGACGGCGGCGAGCAGTACTTC.

This clone has a handful of counts. The chain joins TRBV4-1 to TRBJ2-7; 11 nucleotides align to TRBD2. Germline-derived CDR1 and CDR2 are MGHRA and YSYEKL. Unmatched junction bases numbered 3, after V lost 5 bases and J lost 0 bases. The CDR3 consists of 15 residues. The CDR3 here is CASSATSGSSYEQYF. In DNA, the CDR3 is TGCGCCAGCAGCGCCACTAGCGGGAGCTCCTACGAGCAGTACTTC.

This clone was found a few times. V gene TRBV2 combines with J gene TRBJ2-5; 8 nucleotides match TRBD1. CDR1 is SNHLY and CDR2 is FYNNEI in the germline V gene. The CDR3 loop spans 17 amino acids. J gave up 5 bases and V 4 bases, and 15 bases lay outside the gene matches. The CDR3 loop reads CASSGKHGTGRGETQYF. The DNA of the CDR3 is TGTGCCAGCAGTGGGAAACACGGGACAGGCCGTGGGGAGACCCAGTACTTC.

The chain links TRBV30 to TRBJ2-2; 7 bases fit TRBD1. After removal of 5 bases from V and 5 bases from J, the junction contained 8 bases not matched to a gene. The CDR3 is 14 residues long. Germline V gives CDR1 GTSNPN, CDR2 SVGIG (reference sequence). As DNA, the CDR3 is TGTGCCTGGCAGACAGGGTCGGAGACCGGGGAGCTGTTTTTT. Translating it yields CAWQTGSETGELFF.

In its sample, this clone was seen a few times. In DNA, the CDR3 is TGCAGCGTTGATCTAGTTGACAATGAGCAGTTCTTC. Encoded protein: CSVDLVDNEQFF. This chain uses TRBV29-1 with TRBJ2-1; D gene uncertain. Trimming stripped 3 bases from V and 5 bases from J, with 8 bases between. CDR3 length: 12 residues. Per the germline V gene, CDR1 is SQVTM and CDR2 is ANQGSEA.